This T cell receptor beta chain was observed in a study of blood T cells in healthy people across ages. The study, taken as a whole, reports: Significant beta diversity loss was already apparent by age approximately 42, declining roughly linearly.

Through a sample-barcoded 5' primer and a J-beta primer mix, a second PCR was run for roughly 6 to 12 cycles. Using its own MiXCR run on the 5' RACE reads, TCRdb lists one record per CDR3 protein. The sample includes about a million distinct CDR3 sequences, 51% of them seen just once. Trimming cost V 0 bases and J 3 bases, with 7 bases left between them. The CDR3 contains 13 residues. The germline CDR1 and CDR2 sequences are SGHKS and YYEKEE (reference sequence). Points on this clonotype: Its antigen remains unidentified.

The sample comprised blood. The V and J genes are TRBV5-5 and TRBJ2-7; no reliable D call. This TCR derives from a woman aged 55-69 years in good health. The CDR3 protein is CASSLAVFYEQYF. For the CDR3, the DNA is TGTGCCAGCAGCTTGGCTGTTTTCTACGAGCAGTACTTC.